This entry concerns a single T cell receptor beta chain. The data derive from a study of blood T cell repertoires in COVID-19. Study context: The cDNA or gDNA used as material had been derived from T cells, B-cell-depleted T cells, or PBMCs.

In germline, CDR1 is SGDLS, CDR2 YYNGEE. The V end was cut by 2 bases, the J end by 8 bases, with 11 bases between. This CDR3 spans 14 amino acids. As processed by the authors: The assay estimated nucleated cells by amplifying reference gene primers. The repertoire was sequenced with immunoSEQ multiplex PCR; TCRdb's copy has only in-frame clones and lacks some. V and J calls and clone size are those listed in that table; D and trimming were worked out from the DNA. The table has 50,000 to 70,000 clones, 76% seen once. This receptor was obtained from a man over 45 with active or convalescent COVID-19. J is TRBJ1-6 and V is TRBV9, with no clear D. The sequenced sample consisted of peripheral blood. CDR3 region: CASSVEVEDSPLHF. The CDR3 DNA reads TGTGCCAGCAGCGTGGAGGTTGAAGATTCACCCCTCCACTTT.